These 20 T cell receptor beta chains share one sample of origin, sequenced in a study of shared clonotypes between healthy human individuals. Assay used: immunoSEQ multiplex PCR; TCRdb lists only in-frame clones, some missing. The sample includes about 2.4 million clones, over 85% of them seen just once. Sequencing was carried out using naive CD4+ T cells from PBMCs. Described subset: CD45RA+ positively selected. These receptors were taken from a man younger than 30 in good health. Some clones in this sample may be carry-over from other donors' samples.

This clone turned up a few times. This sample includes further DNA sequences coding for the same CDR3. The chain carries TRBV19 and TRBJ2-1; D gene uncertain. V was pared by 1 base and J by 5 bases, with 3 bases between. CDR3 length: 12 amino acids. Per the germline V gene, CDR1 is LNHDA and CDR2 is SQIVND (reference sequence). For the CDR3, the DNA is TGTGCCAGTAGTATAGGCGACAATGAGCAGTTCTTC. This codes for CASSIGDNEQFF.

The CDR3 nucleotides are TGTGCCAGCAGTGTCTCCGACTCTACTATGCGAAAGACCTATGGCTACACCTTC. Encoded protein: CASSVSDSTMRKTYGYTF. The chain links TRBV6-1 to TRBJ1-2; D unclear. The germline CDR1 and CDR2 sequences are MNHNS and SASEGT. This CDR3 has 18 residues. Between the trimmed V and J ends, which lost 4 bases and 4 bases, there was a span of 25 bases.

This chain connects TRBV7-3 to TRBJ2-1, with 7 bases lining up with TRBD2. Germline CDR1 is SGHTA and CDR2 is FQGTGA. CDR3 length: 15 residues. J lost 4 bases, V lost 6 bases, and 9 bases had no gene match. CDR3 nucleotides: TGTGCCAGCAGGAGCAGGGCTAGCGGATACAATGAGCAGTTCTTC. Encoded protein: CASRSRASGYNEQFF.

V usage is TRBV5-6 and J usage is TRBJ1-1; possible D gene TRBD1, 5 bases. This CDR3 has 14 amino acids. CDR1 SGHDT and CDR2 YYEEEE come from the germline V gene. The ends were cut back, 2 bases at V and 4 bases at J, with 12 bases in the middle. CDR3 protein: CASSFGGLITEAFF. CDR3 coding DNA: TGTGCCAGCAGCTTCGGGGGGTTGATCACTGAAGCTTTCTTT.

The chain links TRBV18 to TRBJ2-7, with 7 bases fitting TRBD1. The V segment lost 6 bases and the J segment 6 bases; nucleotides outside the gene matches: 14. Germline V gene sequence: CDR1 KGHSH, CDR2 LQKENI. This CDR3 spans 15 amino acids. CDR3 DNA sequence: TGTGCCAGCTCTCAAACCGGGACAGCACTATCCGAGCAGTACTTC. Translation gives CASSQTGTALSEQYF.

The chain links TRBV28 to TRBJ2-7, with TRBD1 matching 8 bases. This CDR3 contains 15 residues. Germline CDR1 is MDHEN and CDR2 is SYDVKM. The trim removed 6 bases at V and 12 bases at J, leaving 19 bases unmatched. The CDR3 nucleotides read TGTGCCAGCAGGGGTCGGGGACAGGATAGGCGGTCGCCGTACTTC. Translated: CASRGRGQDRRSPYF.

The chain couples TRBV13 to TRBJ1-5; D not certain. In germline, CDR1 is PRHDT, CDR2 FYEKMQ (reference sequence). CDR3 size: 15 residues. V dropped 2 bases and J dropped 3 bases, with 11 bases sitting between them. The chain's CDR3 is CASSLRSRTNQPQHF. For the CDR3, the DNA is TGTGCCAGCAGCTTAAGATCCAGAACCAATCAGCCCCAGCATTTT. The full variable domain, with the rest looked up from reference TRBV13 and TRBJ1-5, is AAGVIQSPRHLIKEKRETATLKCYPIPRHDTVYWYQQGPGQDPQFLISFYEKMQSDKGSIPDRFSAQQFSDYHSELNMSSLELGDSALYFCASSLRSRTNQPQHFGDGTRLSIL.

The rearrangement uses TRBV28 and TRBJ1-4, with D hard to call. Germline CDR1 and CDR2: MDHEN and SYDVKM. V was trimmed by 10 bases and J by 3 bases, leaving 18 bases between them. CDR3 length: 15 residues. CDR3 coding DNA: TGTGCCACCCAACACGGAAATCGGGCTAATGAAAAACTGTTTTTT. Its translation is CATQHGNRANEKLFF.

V usage is TRBV10-1 and J usage is TRBJ2-1; no firm D call. Per the germline V gene, CDR1 is WNHNN and CDR2 is SYGVQD (reference sequence). The V end was cut by 2 bases, the J end by 0 bases, with 8 bases between. This CDR3 spans 15 amino acids. The CDR3 is CASSEDPVSYNEQFF. The CDR3 DNA follows: TGCGCCAGCAGTGAGGATCCGGTCTCCTACAATGAGCAGTTCTTC.

The chain employs TRBV5-1 and TRBJ2-4; D is perhaps TRBD2 (6 bases). Germline V gene sequence: CDR1 SGHRS, CDR2 YFSETQ. The CDR3 is 18 amino acids. The V end lost 4 bases, the J end lost 1 base, and 21 bases lay between the germline ends. CDR3 residues: CASSPVAGGVGAKNIQYF. The DNA of the CDR3 is TGCGCCAGCAGCCCGGTGGCCGGAGGGGTAGGGGCCAAAAACATTCAGTACTTC.

CDR3 DNA: TGTGCCAGCAGCCCCCGGGGACAGGGTATCTACGAGCAGTACTTC. Translated, it gives CASSPRGQGIYEQYF. V gene TRBV9 combines with J gene TRBJ2-7; 9 nucleotides match TRBD1. The CDR3 covers 15 residues. CDR1 is SGDLS, CDR2 YYNGEE, per germline. The trim removed 4 bases at V and 3 bases at J, leaving 8 bases unmatched.

The genes are TRBV27 and TRBJ1-2; D is perhaps TRBD1 (6 bases). Trimming removed 5 bases from V and 0 bases from J, with 13 bases in between. This CDR3 region has 15 residues. Germline V CDR1 and CDR2: MNHEY, SMNVEV (reference sequence). The CDR3 bases are TGTGCCAGCAGTCTCGTGACAGGAGCTAACTATGGCTACACCTTC. Translated, it gives CASSLVTGANYGYTF.

This chain joins TRBV4-2 and TRBJ1-2, with D possibly matching TRBD1 (6 bases). The CDR3 is made up of 16 amino acids. V was pared by 0 bases and J by 0 bases, with 11 bases between. CDR1 and CDR2 from the germline V gene are LGHNA and YNFKEQ. The CDR3 spells CASSQDWTETNYGYTF. DNA of the CDR3: TGTGCCAGCAGCCAAGATTGGACAGAGACTAACTATGGCTACACCTTC.

The chain combines TRBV25-1 with TRBJ1-5, with 7 positions matching TRBD1. CDR3 length: 14 residues. With 5 bases clipped from V and 5 bases from J, the junction kept 6 bases outside the gene matches. CDR1 and CDR2 (germline): MGHDK, SYGVNS. Here the CDR3 DNA reads TGTGCCAGCAGTCCCGACAGGGATGATCAGCCCCAGCATTTT. Amino acid sequence: CASSPDRDDQPQHF.

The chain joins TRBV2 to TRBJ1-2; possibly TRBD1 for D (5 bases). This CDR3 has 12 residues. Trimming left V 11 bases short and J 3 bases short, with 13 bases between. CDR1 and CDR2 (germline): SNHLY, FYNNEI. The CDR3 nucleotides are TGTGCCGGCCGGTGGGGGGACTATGGCTACACCTTC. As protein: CAGRWGDYGYTF.

The rearrangement uses TRBV28 and TRBJ1-2, with D tentatively TRBD1 (5 bases). Looked up from germline, CDR1 is MDHEN and CDR2 is SYDVKM. This CDR3 region has 16 residues. V was shortened by 5 bases and J by 2 bases, with 18 bases between the two germline ends. The CDR3 loop reads CASSGVGGRGNYGYTF. CDR3 sequence (DNA): TGTGCCAGCAGTGGGGTTGGAGGGCGGGGGAACTATGGCTACACCTTC.

The chain joins TRBV4-1 to TRBJ2-7; D perhaps matches TRBD2 (5 bases). The CDR3 sequence is 16 residues long. CDR1 MGHRA and CDR2 YSYEKL come from the germline V gene. Between the trimmed V and J ends, which lost 4 bases and 0 bases, there was a span of 16 bases. In DNA form, the CDR3 reads TGCGCCAGCAGCCTTCTAGCTCGGTTGGCCTCCTACGAGCAGTACTTC. Protein product: CASSLLARLASYEQYF.

The chain is built from TRBV11-2 and TRBJ1-5; 7 bases align to TRBD1. Germline-derived CDR1 and CDR2 are SGHAT and FQNNGV. The V segment lost 1 base and the J segment 3 bases; nucleotides outside the gene matches: 3. This CDR3 region has 15 residues. CDR3 sequence reads: CASSLAQGLNQPQHF. The CDR3 DNA is TGTGCCAGCAGCTTAGCACAGGGGCTCAATCAGCCCCAGCATTTT.

The chain links TRBV5-6 to TRBJ1-2; D gene unclear. The CDR3 extends over 15 amino acids. The V end was cut by 4 bases, the J end by 8 bases, with 21 bases between. Germline CDR1 SGHDT, CDR2 YYEEEE. The CDR3 protein is CASSPLPRAGEGYTF. In DNA, the CDR3 is TGTGCCAGCAGCCCCCTACCGCGAGCGGGTGAGGGCTACACCTTC.

The V gene is TRBV20-1, the J gene TRBJ2-3, with D possibly being TRBD2 (6 bases). The CDR3 totals 11 residues. V shed 6 bases and J shed 9 bases, with 13 bases lying between them. Germline CDR1 is DFQATT and CDR2 is SNEGSKA (reference sequence). CDR3 amino acids: CSANLGGTQYF. CDR3 DNA sequence: TGCAGTGCAAACCTGGGGGGAACGCAGTATTTT.